The sequence of this T cell receptor beta chain was determined in a study of CD8 T cells in Susac syndrome (dated by TCRdb to the late 2010s). For context, the study as a whole: Whether CD8+ T cell activation and differentiation in Susac syndrome was antigen driven was tested using repertoire sequencing. On the study overall, not on this receptor specifically: The number of individuals in the TCR sequencing and HLA analysis was acknowledged as relatively small.

RNA was extracted using the RNeasy kit, and about 0.5 to 1 ug of the RNA was reverse transcribed with random hexamers. The immunoSEQ multiplex PCR assay, covering 54 Vbeta and 13 Jbeta segments, was used to amplify TCR beta CDR3 regions. Bias from PCR amplification was corrected by using a synthetic template baseline for primer optimization and for computational correction. The authors' analysis ran thus. Reads were annotated to V, D and J genes per IMGT and analyzed with immunoSEQ Analyzer, keeping only productive sequences. To calculate clonality, Shannon entropy was normalized by log2 of the number of productive unique sequences and then subtracted from one. For each patient and control, public and private clones were evaluated within the 100 most prevalent clones. A clone was defined as Susac-specific if it was absent from the healthy and MS cohorts, from some 1,100 published viral clones and from other ImmuneACCESS disease sequences. TCRdb trimmed public reads at Q25 via fastp, called clones via MiXCR and kept in-frame beta chains. Each record represents a unique CDR3 protein, reported with the most common genes and DNA among its rows. Here the V and J calls rest on TCRdb's processing, not on the authors' analysis. This sample lists 110,000 or so distinct CDR3 sequences; 90% to 95% were detected once. About 0.098% of the sample is held by the ten biggest clonotypes.

The CDR3 runs 16 residues from the cysteine to the phenylalanine. The sequence is cut down to CDR3 DNA, 48 bases in frame from base 1. From a lookup of the germline V gene (reference sequence), CDR1 and CDR2 are LGHDT and YNNKEL. V is cut back by 4 bases and J by 3 bases, with 8 bases in the junction unmatched. A remark on this clonotype: What this receptor recognizes is not known. No base-level quality is on record; no much larger clone is a single base apart.

Peripheral blood CD8+ and CD4+ T cells from healthy donors, Susac syndrome patients and multiple sclerosis patients were profiled using high-throughput TCR beta sequencing. The healthy donors served as controls matched for age and sex. Bulk CD8+ and CD4+ T cells were purified by magnetic negative isolation, whereas CD8+ TEMRA cells were enriched by FACS. Blood was drawn into EDTA tubes, processed within 24 hours, and PBMCs were isolated by density gradient centrifugation. PBMCs intended for TCR sequencing were cryopreserved in liquid nitrogen and were subsequently thawed in a 37 degrees C water bath. The sorted or isolated CD4+, CD8+ and CD8+ TEMRA cells had a purity of 90% or higher.

The sequence came from a human donor in good health. Source material: CD4+ T cells from PBMCs. Rearrangement joined TRBV3-1 to TRBJ1-3, and TRBD1 matches 8 of the central bases. The bases read TGTGCCAGCAGCCGAGATCCGACAGGGGATGGAAACACCATATATTTT. Its amino acids are CASSRDPTGDGNTIYF.